The 8 T cell receptor beta chains listed next were all sequenced from one sample in a study of shared clonotypes between healthy human individuals (dated by TCRdb to about 2020). The method was the immunoSEQ multiplex PCR assay. TCRdb took this table from immuneACCESS and kept in-frame rearrangements with V and J called. Such tables lack part of the clones; where checked against another copy, unresolved V genes explain under half of the gap, and the rest is unexplained. The sample records about 960,000 clones, 76% of which are singletons. The ten biggest clones cover about 1.5% of the sample. Sequencing was done on a sample of memory CD4+ T cells sorted from blood. According to the study, the label for this sample's cell subset or site signals: CD45RA-negative fraction. The receptors were gathered from a man between 18 and 29 years old in good health.

This clone was seen more than once but under ten times. The DNA for the CDR3 is TGCGCCAGCAGCTTGGAGGGGACAACTAATGAAAAACTGTTTTTT. This codes for CASSLEGTTNEKLFF. The chain employs TRBV5-1 and TRBJ1-4; D may be TRBD1 (5 bases). The CDR3 spans 15 residues. Trimming cost V 0 bases and J 0 bases, with 6 bases left between them. The germline V gene has CDR1 SGHRS and CDR2 YFSETQ.

This clone was detected many times. The chain is built from TRBV6-4 and TRBJ2-3, with 8 bases identical to TRBD2. The CDR3 length is 13 residues. V was pared by 4 bases and J by 3 bases, with 0 bases of the junction left unmatched. CDR1 and CDR2 from the germline V gene are MRHNA and SNTAGT. This CDR3 is CASSASGTDTQYF. In DNA, the CDR3 is TGTGCCAGCAGTGCTAGCGGGACAGATACGCAGTATTTT.

The chain recombines TRBV9 with TRBJ2-6; the D is unclear. The V end lost 0 bases, the J end lost 0 bases, and 7 bases lay between the germline ends. CDR1 is SGDLS and CDR2 is YYNGEE in the germline V gene. This CDR3 is 16 amino acids long. The DNA of the CDR3 is TGTGCCAGCAGCGTAGGAACAGCCTCTGGGGCCAACGTCCTGACTTTC. It yields the protein CASSVGTASGANVLTF.

This chain connects TRBV4-1 to TRBJ2-2; 9 positions agree with TRBD1. The CDR3 extends over 16 amino acids. The germline V gene has CDR1 MGHRA and CDR2 YSYEKL. V dropped 4 bases and J dropped 7; count of bases not matched to a gene: 10. The CDR3 region has the DNA TGCGCCAGCAGCCGAATACCGGGACAGGGTCTCGGGGAGCTGTTTTTT. This translates into CASSRIPGQGLGELFF.

This clone was recorded a few times. The J gene is TRBJ1-6, the V gene TRBV6-6; TRBD1 might be the D (5 bases). Germline values: CDR1 MNHNY, CDR2 SVGAGI (reference sequence). The V end was cut by 6 bases, the J end by 10 bases, with 13 bases between. CDR3 length equals 13 residues. The CDR3 loop reads CASRQEDRSPLHF. CDR3 bases: TGTGCCAGCAGACAAGAAGACAGATCACCCCTCCACTTT.

The CDR3 DNA reads TGTGCCAGCTCACCACTTTCACGAAAAACAGGACGGTACGAGCAGTACTTC. As protein: CASSPLSRKTGRYEQYF. This chain links TRBV18 with TRBJ2-7; possibly TRBD1 for D (5 bases). CDR1 is KGHSH, CDR2 LQKENI, per germline. V gave up 1 base and J gave up 4 bases, with 20 bases separating them. CDR3 length: 17 amino acids.

The chain uses TRBV30 and TRBJ2-1; 7 nucleotides align to TRBD2. Germline V gene data show CDR1 as GTSNPN and CDR2 as SVGIG (reference sequence). The ends lost 0 bases at V and 6 bases at J; junction bases unmatched: 11. This CDR3 has 16 residues. The CDR3 DNA reads as TGTGCCTGGAGTGTACGAGCGGGACGGCGTGGCAATGAGCAGTTCTTC. It specifies CAWSVRAGRRGNEQFF.

The V gene is TRBV27, the J gene TRBJ2-3, with 11 bases matching TRBD2. The trim removed 5 bases at V and 2 bases at J, leaving 6 bases unmatched. The V gene's germline CDR1 is MNHEY and CDR2 SMNVEV (reference sequence). There are 16 residues in the CDR3. For the CDR3, the DNA is TGTGCCAGCAGTAGACTAGCGGGAAGGGCCACAGATACGCAGTATTTT. Translated: CASSRLAGRATDTQYF.